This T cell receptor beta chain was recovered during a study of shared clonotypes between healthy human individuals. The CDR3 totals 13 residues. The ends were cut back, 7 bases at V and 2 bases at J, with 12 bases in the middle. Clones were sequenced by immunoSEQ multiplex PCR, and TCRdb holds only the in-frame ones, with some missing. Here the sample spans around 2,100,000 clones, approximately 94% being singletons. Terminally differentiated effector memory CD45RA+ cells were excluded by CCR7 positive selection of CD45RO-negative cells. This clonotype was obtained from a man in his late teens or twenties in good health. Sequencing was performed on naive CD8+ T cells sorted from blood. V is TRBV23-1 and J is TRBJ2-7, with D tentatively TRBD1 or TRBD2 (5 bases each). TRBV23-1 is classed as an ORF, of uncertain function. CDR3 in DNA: TGCGCCAGCAAAGGTGAGGGGCCCTACGAGCAGTACTTC. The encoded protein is CASKGEGPYEQYF.